These 13 T cell receptor beta chains came from one sample sequenced in a study of cytomegalovirus exposure and HLA in healthy donors. It was with 60 Vbeta and 13 Jbeta primers that the PCR ran. Measured with immunoSEQ multiplex PCR; TCRdb has only the in-frame clones, and not every one. The sample has 150,000 to 200,000 clones; 60% to 85% are singletons. The sample taken for sequencing was PBMCs. These receptors all stem from a woman aged 50 to 60 in good health and CMV-seropositive.

Written as DNA, the CDR3 is TGTGCCAGCACGCCTAGCAGCGAGCAGTACTTC. Amino acid sequence: CASTPSSEQYF. The V and J genes are TRBV2 and TRBJ2-7; D perhaps matches TRBD2 (5 bases). This CDR3 spans 11 amino acids. Trimming stripped 7 bases from V and 6 bases from J, with 10 bases between. The germline CDR1 and CDR2 sequences are SNHLY and FYNNEI.

V gene TRBV6-6 combines with J gene TRBJ2-7; 9 bases align to TRBD2. Trimming at V came to 4 bases and at J to 4 bases, leaving 8 bases not matched to a gene. Looked up from germline, CDR1 is MNHNY and CDR2 is SVGAGI (reference sequence). This CDR3 is built from 15 residues. CDR3 nucleotides: TGTGCCAGCAGTTGGGGGCGGGGGGGCATATACGAGCAGTACTTC. The encoded protein is CASSWGRGGIYEQYF.

The CDR3 is CASSKSSGGNTEAFF. The CDR3 nucleotides read TGTGCCAGTAGCAAATCTTCGGGGGGAAACACTGAAGCTTTCTTT. V gene TRBV19 combines with J gene TRBJ1-1; D may be TRBD1 (5 bases). Germline CDR1 reads LNHDA; CDR2 reads SQIVND (reference sequence). CDR3 length: 15 residues. V was clipped by 6 bases and J by 2 bases, with 16 bases between them.

Only one count was recorded for this clone. This chain connects TRBV13 to TRBJ2-7, with D possibly TRBD1 on 5 matching bases. Germline V CDR1 and CDR2: PRHDT, FYEKMQ (reference sequence). V dropped 2 bases and J dropped 2 bases, with 13 bases sitting between them. CDR3 length: 15 amino acids. The CDR3 region has the DNA TGTGCCAGCAGCTTACCCAGGGAAGTGGCCTACGAGCAGTACTTC. Translation gives CASSLPREVAYEQYF.

This clone occurred once. The J gene is TRBJ2-5, the V gene TRBV6-5; D is perhaps TRBD2 (5 bases). The DNA end lines up better with TRBJ2-7; the J call may be wrong. Germline CDR1 is MNHEY and CDR2 is SVGAGI. The CDR3 extends over 13 amino acids. This chain's CDR3 is CASSPLTGYEQYF. In DNA, the CDR3 is TGTGCCAGCAGTCCCCTGACGGGGTACGAGCAGTACTTC.

The chain uses TRBV5-1 and TRBJ2-5, with TRBD2 matching over 7 bases. CDR1 is SGHRS and CDR2 is YFSETQ in the germline V gene. This CDR3 is built from 15 residues. Trimming took 4 bases from V and 2 from J; bases not matched to a gene: 8. CDR3 loop: CASSPTGLRQETQYF. The CDR3 DNA reads as TGCGCCAGCAGCCCAACGGGACTACGTCAAGAGACCCAGTACTTC.

The V call is TRBV5-4, the J call TRBJ2-1, with D perhaps TRBD2 (5 bases). The CDR3 consists of 16 residues. Trimming removed 4 bases from V and 1 base from J, with 15 bases in between. Germline V gives CDR1 SGHNT, CDR2 YYREEE (reference sequence). CDR3 in amino acids: CASSGLGEGSYNEQFF. CDR3 DNA sequence: TGTGCCAGCAGCGGTCTGGGAGAAGGGTCCTACAATGAGCAGTTCTTC.

The V call is TRBV2, the J call TRBJ1-6; D gene ambiguous. This CDR3 comprises 15 residues. Germline V gene data show CDR1 as SNHLY and CDR2 as FYNNEI. V was trimmed by 6 bases and J by 3 bases, leaving 12 bases between them. The CDR3 DNA reads TGTGCCAGCAGAGAACGAGGAAACTATAATTCACCCCTCCACTTT. Translation gives CASRERGNYNSPLHF.

In its sample, this clone was seen a few times. This chain joins TRBV29-1 and TRBJ2-3; 9 nucleotides align to TRBD1. The CDR3 has 16 amino acids. The V segment lost 4 bases and the J segment 3 bases; nucleotides outside the gene matches: 11. The germline CDR1 and CDR2 sequences are SQVTM and ANQGSEA. The CDR3 DNA is TGCAGCGTTGCCGGGACAGGGAAAACGAGGACAGATACGCAGTATTTT. The encoded protein is CSVAGTGKTRTDTQYF.

This clone turned up a few times. This chain uses TRBV27 with TRBJ1-6, with D unresolved. The CDR3 is 15 residues long. V was shortened by 3 bases and J by 0 bases, with 6 bases between the two germline ends. In germline, CDR1 is MNHEY, CDR2 SMNVEV (reference sequence). CDR3 nucleotide sequence: TGTGCCAGCAGTTTTGGGAGCTCCTATAATTCACCCCTCCACTTT. This sequence encodes CASSFGSSYNSPLHF.

The chain couples TRBV5-1 to TRBJ2-7; possibly TRBD1 for D (6 bases). The CDR3 loop spans 17 amino acids. Trimming shortened V by 4 bases and J by 0 bases, and 20 bases separated the two germline ends. Germline values: CDR1 SGHRS, CDR2 YFSETQ. CDR3 nucleotide sequence: TGCGCCAGCAGCCATTCCAGGGGTACAATGAGCTCCTACGAGCAGTACTTC. This encodes CASSHSRGTMSSYEQYF.

The chain is built from TRBV18 and TRBJ2-3; 8 bases map to TRBD1. The CDR3 runs to 12 residues. The V segment lost 4 bases and the J segment 7 bases; nucleotides outside the gene matches: 1. The germline V gene has CDR1 KGHSH and CDR2 LQKENI. CDR3 protein: CASSRDRYTQYF. The CDR3 DNA reads as TGTGCCAGCTCACGGGACAGGTATACGCAGTATTTT.

The chain carries TRBV19 and TRBJ1-1; D gene unclear. Looked up from germline, CDR1 is LNHDA and CDR2 is SQIVND (reference sequence). Between the trimmed V and J ends, which lost 5 bases and 0 bases, there was a span of 7 bases. This CDR3 spans 13 amino acids. CDR3 residues: CASSEAMNTEAFF. In DNA form, the CDR3 reads TGTGCCAGTAGTGAGGCGATGAACACTGAAGCTTTCTTT.